This T cell receptor (beta chain) derives from a study of control samples from healthy donors and cancer patients. Trimming stripped 8 bases from V and 0 bases from J, with 11 bases between. This CDR3 region has 13 residues. CDR1 is LNHDA, CDR2 SQIVND, per germline (reference sequence). The table came from immunoSEQ multiplex PCR; TCRdb's copy has only in-frame clones and leaves some out. The repertoire holds 40,000 or so clones, with roughly 90% as singletons. The source material was PBMCs. The TCR originated in a middle-aged woman with head and neck cancer. The gene calls are TRBV19 and TRBJ2-7, with D possibly TRBD2 on 5 matching bases. The CDR3 protein is CASSRASSYEQYF. CDR3 in DNA: TGTGCCAGTTCGAGGGCCAGCTCCTACGAGCAGTACTTC.